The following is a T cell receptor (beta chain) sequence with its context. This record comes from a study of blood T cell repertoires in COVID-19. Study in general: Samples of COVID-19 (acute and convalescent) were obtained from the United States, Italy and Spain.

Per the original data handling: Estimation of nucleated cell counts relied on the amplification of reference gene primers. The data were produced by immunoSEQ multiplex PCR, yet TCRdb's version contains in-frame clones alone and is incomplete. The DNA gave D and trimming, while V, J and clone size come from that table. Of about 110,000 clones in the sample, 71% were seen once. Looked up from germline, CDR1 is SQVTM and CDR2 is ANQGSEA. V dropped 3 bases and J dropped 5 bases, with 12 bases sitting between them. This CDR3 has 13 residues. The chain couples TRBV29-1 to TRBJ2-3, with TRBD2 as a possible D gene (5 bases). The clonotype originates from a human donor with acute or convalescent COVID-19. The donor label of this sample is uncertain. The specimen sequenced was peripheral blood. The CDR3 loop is CSVDQNAGDTQYF. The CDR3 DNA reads TGCAGCGTTGACCAAAATGCGGGAGATACGCAGTATTTT.